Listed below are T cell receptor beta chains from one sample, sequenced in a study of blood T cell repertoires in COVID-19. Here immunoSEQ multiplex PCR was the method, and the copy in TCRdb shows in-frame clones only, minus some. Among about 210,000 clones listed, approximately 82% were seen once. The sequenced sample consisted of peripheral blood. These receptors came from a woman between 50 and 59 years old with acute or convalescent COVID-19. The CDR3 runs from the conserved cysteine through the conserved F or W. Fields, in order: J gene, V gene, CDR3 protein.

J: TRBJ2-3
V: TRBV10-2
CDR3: CATRGSGGGNTQYF

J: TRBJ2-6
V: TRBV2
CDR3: CASSEARAGRPGANVLTF

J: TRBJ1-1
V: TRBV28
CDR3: CASSISVNMNTEAFF

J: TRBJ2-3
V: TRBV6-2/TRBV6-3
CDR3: CASSYSGVDTQYF

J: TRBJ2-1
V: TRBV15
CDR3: CATSNPGNNEQFF

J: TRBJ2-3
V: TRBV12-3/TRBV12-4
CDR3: CASSFLTDDEQYF

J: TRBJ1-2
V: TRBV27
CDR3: CASSLQGYGGWDGYTF

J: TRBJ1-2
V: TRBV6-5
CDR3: CASSLDRVQGYTF

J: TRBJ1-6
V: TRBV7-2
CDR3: CASSSGGGTDSPLHF

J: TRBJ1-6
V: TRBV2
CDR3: CASRRTVSNSPLHF

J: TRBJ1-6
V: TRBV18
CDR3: CASSPTGQGRSPLHF

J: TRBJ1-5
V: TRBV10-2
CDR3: CASRTGGSAGQPQHF

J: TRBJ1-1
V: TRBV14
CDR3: CASSQVNRAAEAFF

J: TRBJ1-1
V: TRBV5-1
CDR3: CASRGNRGPGTEAFF

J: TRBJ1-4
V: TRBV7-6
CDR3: CASSYSPGVATNEKLFF

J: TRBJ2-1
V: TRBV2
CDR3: CASRTGLSYNEQFF

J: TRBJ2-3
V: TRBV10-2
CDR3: CASSDGTDTQYF

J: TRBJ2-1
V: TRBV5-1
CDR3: CASSDGSYNEQFF

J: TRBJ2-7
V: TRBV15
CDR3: CATSRTSGRADYEQYF

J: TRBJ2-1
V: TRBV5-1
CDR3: CASSLWRGQVDEQFF

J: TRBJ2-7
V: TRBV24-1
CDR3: CATSATSGYEQYF

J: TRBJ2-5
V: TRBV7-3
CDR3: CASSYEGGETQYF

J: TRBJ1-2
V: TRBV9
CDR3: CASSPHTGDYGYTF

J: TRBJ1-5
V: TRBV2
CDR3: CASSPDRDQPQHF

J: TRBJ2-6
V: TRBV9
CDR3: CASSVAGANVLTF

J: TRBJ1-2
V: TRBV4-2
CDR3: CASSRGSGQTGYTF

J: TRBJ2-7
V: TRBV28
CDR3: CASAPGQGVEQYF

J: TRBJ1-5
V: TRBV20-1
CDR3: CSASPGDSYSNQPQHF

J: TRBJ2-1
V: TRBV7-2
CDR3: CASSLVASYNEQFF

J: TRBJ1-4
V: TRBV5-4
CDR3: CASSLDRDRGPEKLFF

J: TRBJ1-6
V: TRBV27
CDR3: CASRFLGFNSPLHF

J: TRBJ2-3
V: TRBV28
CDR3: CASSFAGGTDTQYF

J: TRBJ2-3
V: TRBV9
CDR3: CASSVSDPGWDTTDTQYF

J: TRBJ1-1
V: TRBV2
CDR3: CASSDGQGDTEAFF

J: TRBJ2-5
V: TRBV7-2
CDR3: CASSPQGGDGWETQYF

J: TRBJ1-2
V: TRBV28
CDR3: CASSFGTGVYGYTF

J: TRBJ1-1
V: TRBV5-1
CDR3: CASSRREDAEAFF

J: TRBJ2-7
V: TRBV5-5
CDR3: CASSPERVLIYEQYF

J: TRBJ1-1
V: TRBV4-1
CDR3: CASSQVRDRGGRNTEAFF

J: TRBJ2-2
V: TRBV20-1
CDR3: CSASGWTSGRPRGTGELFF

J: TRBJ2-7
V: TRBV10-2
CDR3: CASRRGEGEQYF

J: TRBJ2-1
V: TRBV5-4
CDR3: CASRDFGGDEQFF

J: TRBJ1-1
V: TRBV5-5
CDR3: CASSLGVGAESTEAFF

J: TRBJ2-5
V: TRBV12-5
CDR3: CASGSGTSGRAGSETQYF

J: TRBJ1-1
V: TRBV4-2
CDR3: CASGILGGTEAFF

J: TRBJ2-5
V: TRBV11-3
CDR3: CASSPGPSGGETQYF

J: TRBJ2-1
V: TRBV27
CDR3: CASSLLSGVGLAGYNEQFF

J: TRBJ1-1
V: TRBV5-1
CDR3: CASSIDRPGMNTEAFF

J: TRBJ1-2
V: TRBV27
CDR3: CASASTGGGYTF

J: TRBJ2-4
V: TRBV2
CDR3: CASSLQFTLAKNIQYF

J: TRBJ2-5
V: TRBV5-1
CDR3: CASSLGAPQGETQYF